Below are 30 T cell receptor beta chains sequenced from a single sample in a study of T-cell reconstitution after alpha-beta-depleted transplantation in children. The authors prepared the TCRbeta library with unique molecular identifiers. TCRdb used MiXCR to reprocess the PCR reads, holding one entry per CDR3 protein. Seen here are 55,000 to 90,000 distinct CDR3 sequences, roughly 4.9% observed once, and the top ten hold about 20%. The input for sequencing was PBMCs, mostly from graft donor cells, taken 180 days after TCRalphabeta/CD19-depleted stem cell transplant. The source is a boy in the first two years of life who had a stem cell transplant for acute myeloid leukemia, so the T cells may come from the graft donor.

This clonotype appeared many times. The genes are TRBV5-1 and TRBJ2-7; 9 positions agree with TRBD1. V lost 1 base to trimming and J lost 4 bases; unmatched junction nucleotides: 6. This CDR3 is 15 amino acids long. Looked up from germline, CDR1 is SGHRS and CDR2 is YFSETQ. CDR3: CASSLLGTGNYEQYF. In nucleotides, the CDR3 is TGCGCCAGCAGCTTGTTGGGGACAGGGAATTACGAGCAGTACTTC.

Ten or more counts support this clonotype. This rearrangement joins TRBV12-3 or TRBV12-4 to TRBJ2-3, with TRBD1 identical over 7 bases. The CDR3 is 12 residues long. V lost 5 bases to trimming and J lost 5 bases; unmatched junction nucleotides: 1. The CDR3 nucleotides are TGTGCCAGCAGTACAGGGGAAGATACGCAGTATTTT. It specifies CASSTGEDTQYF.

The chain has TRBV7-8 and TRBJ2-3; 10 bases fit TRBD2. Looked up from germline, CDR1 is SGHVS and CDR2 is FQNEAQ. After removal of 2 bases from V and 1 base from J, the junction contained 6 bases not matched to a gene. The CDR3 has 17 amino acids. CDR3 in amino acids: CASSLTAGGPGTDTQYF. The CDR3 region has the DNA TGTGCCAGCAGCTTAACAGCGGGGGGGCCGGGCACAGATACGCAGTATTTT.

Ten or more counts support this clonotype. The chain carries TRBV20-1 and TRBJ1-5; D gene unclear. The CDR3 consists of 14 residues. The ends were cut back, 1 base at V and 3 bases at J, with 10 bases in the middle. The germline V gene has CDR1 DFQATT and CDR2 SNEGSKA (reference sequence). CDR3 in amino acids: CSARVGSINQPQHF. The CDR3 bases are TGCAGTGCTAGAGTTGGCTCAATCAATCAGCCCCAGCATTTT.

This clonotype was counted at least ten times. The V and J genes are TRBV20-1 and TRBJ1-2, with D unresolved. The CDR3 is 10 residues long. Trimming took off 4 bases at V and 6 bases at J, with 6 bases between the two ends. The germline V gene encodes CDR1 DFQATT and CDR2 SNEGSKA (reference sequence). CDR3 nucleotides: TGCAGTGCTAAGACCGATGGCTACACCTTC. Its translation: CSAKTDGYTF.

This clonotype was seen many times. The CDR3 DNA is TGCAGTGCTAGAAGTGACAGGGCCTTCGGGGACGAGCAGTACTTC. Encoded protein: CSARSDRAFGDEQYF. This rearrangement joins TRBV20-1 to TRBJ2-7; the match to TRBD1 covers 7 bases. CDR1 DFQATT and CDR2 SNEGSKA come from the germline V gene (reference sequence). There are 15 residues in the CDR3. V gave up 2 bases and J gave up 5 bases; unmatched junction bases: 12.

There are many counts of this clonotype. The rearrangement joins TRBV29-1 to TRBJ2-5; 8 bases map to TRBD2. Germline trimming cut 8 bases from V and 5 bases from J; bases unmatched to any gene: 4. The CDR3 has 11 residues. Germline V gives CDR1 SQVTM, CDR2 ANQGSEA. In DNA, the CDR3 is TGCAGCTCCAGGACTAGCGAGACCCAGTACTTC. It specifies CSSRTSETQYF.

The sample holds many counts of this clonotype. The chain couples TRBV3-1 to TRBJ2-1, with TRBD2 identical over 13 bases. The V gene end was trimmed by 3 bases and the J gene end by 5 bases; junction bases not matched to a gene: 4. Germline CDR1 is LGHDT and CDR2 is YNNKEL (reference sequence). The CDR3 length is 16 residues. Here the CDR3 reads CASSQQLAGGNNEQFF. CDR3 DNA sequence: TGTGCCAGCAGCCAGCAACTAGCGGGGGGGAACAATGAGCAGTTCTTC.

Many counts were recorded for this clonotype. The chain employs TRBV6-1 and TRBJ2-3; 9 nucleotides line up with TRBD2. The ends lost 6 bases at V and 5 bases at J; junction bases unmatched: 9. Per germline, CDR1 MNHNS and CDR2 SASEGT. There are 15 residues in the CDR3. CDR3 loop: CASRRTSGWGDTQYF. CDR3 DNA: TGTGCCAGCAGGCGAACTAGCGGGTGGGGAGATACGCAGTATTTT.

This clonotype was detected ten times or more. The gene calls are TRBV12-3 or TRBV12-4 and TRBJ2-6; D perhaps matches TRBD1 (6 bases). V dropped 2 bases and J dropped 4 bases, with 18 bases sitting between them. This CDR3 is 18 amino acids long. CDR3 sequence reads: CASSLPRQQGFGANVLTF. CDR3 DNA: TGTGCCAGCAGTTTACCTCGACAGCAGGGGTTCGGGGCCAACGTCCTGACTTTC.

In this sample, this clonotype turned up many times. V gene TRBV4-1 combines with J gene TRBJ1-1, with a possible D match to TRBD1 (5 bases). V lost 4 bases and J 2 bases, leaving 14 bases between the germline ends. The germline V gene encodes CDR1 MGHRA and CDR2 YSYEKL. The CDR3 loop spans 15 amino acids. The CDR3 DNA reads TGCGCCAGCAGCCTGAACCCGACAGTTAACACTGAAGCTTTCTTT. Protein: CASSLNPTVNTEAFF.

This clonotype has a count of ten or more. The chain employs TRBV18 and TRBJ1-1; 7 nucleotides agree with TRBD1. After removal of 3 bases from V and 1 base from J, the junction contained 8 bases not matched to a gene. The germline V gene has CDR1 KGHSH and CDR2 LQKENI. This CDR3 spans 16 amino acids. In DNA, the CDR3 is TGTGCCAGCTCACCTCCAGACAGGGTCCGGAACACTGAAGCTTTCTTT. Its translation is CASSPPDRVRNTEAFF.

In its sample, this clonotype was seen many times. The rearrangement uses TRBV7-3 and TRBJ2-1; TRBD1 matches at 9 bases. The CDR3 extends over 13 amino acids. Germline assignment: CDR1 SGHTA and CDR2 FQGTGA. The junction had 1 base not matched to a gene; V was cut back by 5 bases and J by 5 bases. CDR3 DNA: TGTGCCAGCAGCCGGGACAGGGACAATGAGCAGTTCTTC. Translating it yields CASSRDRDNEQFF.

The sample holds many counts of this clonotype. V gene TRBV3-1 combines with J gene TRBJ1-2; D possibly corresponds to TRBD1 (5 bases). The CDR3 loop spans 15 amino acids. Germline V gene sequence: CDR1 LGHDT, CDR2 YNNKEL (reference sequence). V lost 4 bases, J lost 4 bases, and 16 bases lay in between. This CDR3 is CASSPTSGPVYGYTF. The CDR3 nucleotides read TGTGCCAGCAGCCCAACTTCGGGACCGGTCTATGGCTACACCTTC.

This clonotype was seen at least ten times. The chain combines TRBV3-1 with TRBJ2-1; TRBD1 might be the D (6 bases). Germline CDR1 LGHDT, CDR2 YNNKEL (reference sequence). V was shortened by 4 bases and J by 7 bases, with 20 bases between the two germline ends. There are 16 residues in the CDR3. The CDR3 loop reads CASSRHQGRVGNEQFF. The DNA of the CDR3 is TGTGCCAGCAGCCGACATCAGGGGCGGGTAGGGAATGAGCAGTTCTTC.

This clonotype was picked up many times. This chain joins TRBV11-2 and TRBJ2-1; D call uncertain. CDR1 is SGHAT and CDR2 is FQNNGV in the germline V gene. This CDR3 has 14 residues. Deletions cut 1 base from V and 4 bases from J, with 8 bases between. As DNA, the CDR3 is TGTGCCAGCAGCTTAGTAAAAGGGTACAATGAGCAGTTCTTC. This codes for CASSLVKGYNEQFF.

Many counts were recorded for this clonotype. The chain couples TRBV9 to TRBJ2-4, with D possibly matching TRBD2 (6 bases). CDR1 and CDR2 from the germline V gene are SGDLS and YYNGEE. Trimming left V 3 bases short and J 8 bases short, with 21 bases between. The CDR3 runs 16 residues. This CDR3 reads CASSAQSGGLGDIQYF. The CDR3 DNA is TGTGCCAGCAGCGCCCAGAGTGGGGGACTTGGAGACATTCAGTACTTC.

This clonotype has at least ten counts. The CDR3 reads CASSSGLAGGRYNEQFF. CDR3 bases: TGTGCCAGCAGCTCGGGACTAGCGGGGGGCCGATACAATGAGCAGTTCTTC. V gene TRBV11-2 combines with J gene TRBJ2-1, with 15 bases lining up with TRBD2. Trimming cost V 4 bases and J 4 bases; bases outside gene matches: 5. The length of the CDR3 is 17 residues. Germline CDR1 reads SGHAT; CDR2 reads FQNNGV.

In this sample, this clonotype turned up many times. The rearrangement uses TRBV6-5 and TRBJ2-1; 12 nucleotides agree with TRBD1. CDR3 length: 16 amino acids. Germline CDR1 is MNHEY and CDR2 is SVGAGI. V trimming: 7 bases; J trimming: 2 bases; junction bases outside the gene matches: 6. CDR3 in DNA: TGTGCCAGCACCACGGGACAGGGGGCAGCCTACAATGAGCAGTTCTTC. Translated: CASTTGQGAAYNEQFF.

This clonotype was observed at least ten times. The CDR3 nucleotides read TGTGCCAGCATATATGGCGGGGAGCTGTTTTTT. This gives the protein CASIYGGELFF. V gene TRBV12-3 or TRBV12-4 combines with J gene TRBJ2-2; D unclear. The CDR3 runs to 11 residues. Trimming removed 7 bases at V and 7 bases at J, with 7 bases between.

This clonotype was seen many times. The CDR3 is CASSLVGGGETQYF. DNA of the CDR3: TGTGCCAGCAGCTTAGTAGGGGGCGGAGAGACCCAGTACTTC. The chain recombines TRBV11-3 with TRBJ2-5, with 7 nucleotides matching TRBD1. Trimming cost V 1 base and J 4 bases; bases outside gene matches: 3. CDR1 and CDR2 from the germline V gene are SGHNT and YENEEA. The CDR3 is 14 residues long.

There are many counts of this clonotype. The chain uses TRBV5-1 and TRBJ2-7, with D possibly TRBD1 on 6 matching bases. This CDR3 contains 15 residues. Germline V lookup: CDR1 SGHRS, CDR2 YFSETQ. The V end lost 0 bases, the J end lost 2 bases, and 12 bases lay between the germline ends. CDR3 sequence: CASSLDGQRAYEQYV. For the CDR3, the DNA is TGCGCCAGCAGCTTGGACGGACAGAGGGCCTACGAGCAGTACGTC.

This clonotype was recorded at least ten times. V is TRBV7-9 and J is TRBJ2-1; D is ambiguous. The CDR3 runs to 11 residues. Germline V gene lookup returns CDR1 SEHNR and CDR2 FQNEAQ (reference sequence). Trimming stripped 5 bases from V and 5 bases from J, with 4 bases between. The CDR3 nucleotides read TGTGCCAGCAGCCTAGACAATGAGCAGTTCTTC. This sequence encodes CASSLDNEQFF.

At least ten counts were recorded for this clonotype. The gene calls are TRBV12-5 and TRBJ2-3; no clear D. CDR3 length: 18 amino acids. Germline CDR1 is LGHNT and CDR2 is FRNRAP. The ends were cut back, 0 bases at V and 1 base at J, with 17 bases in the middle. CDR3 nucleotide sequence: TGTGCTAGTGGTTTGGTACTAATCCCAGGCATTGGCACAGATACGCAGTATTTT. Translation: CASGLVLIPGIGTDTQYF.

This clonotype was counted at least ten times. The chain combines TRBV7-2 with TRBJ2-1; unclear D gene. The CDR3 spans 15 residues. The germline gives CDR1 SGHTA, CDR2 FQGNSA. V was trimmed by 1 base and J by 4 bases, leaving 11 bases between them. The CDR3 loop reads CASSLDPGLYNEQFF. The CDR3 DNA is TGTGCCAGCAGCTTAGATCCCGGATTATACAATGAGCAGTTCTTC.

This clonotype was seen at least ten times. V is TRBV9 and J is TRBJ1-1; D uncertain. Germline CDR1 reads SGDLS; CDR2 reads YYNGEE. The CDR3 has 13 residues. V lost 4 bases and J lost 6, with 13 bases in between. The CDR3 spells CASSPRPKAEAFF. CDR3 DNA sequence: TGTGCCAGCAGCCCCCGCCCGAAGGCTGAAGCTTTCTTT.

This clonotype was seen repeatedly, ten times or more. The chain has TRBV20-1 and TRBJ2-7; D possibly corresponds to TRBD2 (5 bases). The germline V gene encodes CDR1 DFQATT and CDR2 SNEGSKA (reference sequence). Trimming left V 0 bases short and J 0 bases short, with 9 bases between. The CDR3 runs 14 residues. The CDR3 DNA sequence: TGCAGTGCTAGAGAGTCCCGGGGCTCCTACGAGCAGTACGTC. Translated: CSARESRGSYEQYV.

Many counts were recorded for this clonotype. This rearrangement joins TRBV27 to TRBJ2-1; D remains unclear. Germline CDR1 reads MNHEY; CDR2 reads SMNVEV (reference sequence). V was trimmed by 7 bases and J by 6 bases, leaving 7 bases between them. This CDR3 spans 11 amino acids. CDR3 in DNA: TGTGCCAGCATCGGTGGCAATGAGCAGTTCTTC. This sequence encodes CASIGGNEQFF.

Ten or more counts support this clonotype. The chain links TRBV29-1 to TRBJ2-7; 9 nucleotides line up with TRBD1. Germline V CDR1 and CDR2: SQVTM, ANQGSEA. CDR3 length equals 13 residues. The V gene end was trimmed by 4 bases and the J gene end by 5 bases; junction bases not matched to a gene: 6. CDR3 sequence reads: CSVATGGDHEQYF. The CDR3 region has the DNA TGCAGCGTTGCTACAGGGGGCGACCACGAGCAGTACTTC.

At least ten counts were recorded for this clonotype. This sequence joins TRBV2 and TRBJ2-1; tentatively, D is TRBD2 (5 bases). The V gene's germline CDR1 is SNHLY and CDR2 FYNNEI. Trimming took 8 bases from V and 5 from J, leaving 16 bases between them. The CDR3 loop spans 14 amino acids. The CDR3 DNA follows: TGTGCCAGCCTTCTTGAGGGTGGCAACAATGAGCAGTTCTTC. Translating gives CASLLEGGNNEQFF. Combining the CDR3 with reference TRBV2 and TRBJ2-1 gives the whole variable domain EPEVTQTPSHQVTQMGQEVILRCVPISNHLYFYWYRQILGQKVEFLVSFYNNEISEKSEIFDDQFSVERPDGSNFTLKIRSTKLEDSAMYFCASLLEGGNNEQFFGPGTRLTVL.